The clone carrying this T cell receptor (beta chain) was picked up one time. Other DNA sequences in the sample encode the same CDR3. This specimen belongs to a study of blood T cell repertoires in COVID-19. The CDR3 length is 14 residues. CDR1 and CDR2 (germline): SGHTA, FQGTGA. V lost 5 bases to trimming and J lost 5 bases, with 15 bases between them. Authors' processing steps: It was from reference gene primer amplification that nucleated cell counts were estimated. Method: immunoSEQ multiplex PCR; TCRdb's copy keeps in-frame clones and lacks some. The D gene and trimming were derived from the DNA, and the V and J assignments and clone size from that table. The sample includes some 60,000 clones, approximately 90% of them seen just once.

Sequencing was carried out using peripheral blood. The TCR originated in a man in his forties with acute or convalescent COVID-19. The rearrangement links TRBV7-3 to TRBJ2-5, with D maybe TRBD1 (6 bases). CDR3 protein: CASSATGIRETQYF. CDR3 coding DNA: TGTGCCAGCAGCGCAACAGGGATACGGGAGACCCAGTACTTC.